This T cell receptor beta chain was captured in a study of T cell responses to AZD1222 COVID-19 vaccine. Worth noting for this clone: Its antigen is unknown.

Regarding the study as a whole: Donors skewed white British and female; clonal diversity was possibly underestimated.

Data came from immunoSEQ multiplex PCR; TCRdb stores just in-frame clones and leaves some out. The table has some 170,000 clones, about 92% seen once. Sequences were derived from peripheral blood, sampled on day 0 of AZD1222 vaccination. This receptor was taken from an adult in good health.

The CDR3, as DNA: TGTGCCAGCAGCCCGGAGGGACTGGGAGGTTCTGGAAACACCATATATTTT. Translation: CASSPEGLGGSGNTIYF. The chain combines TRBV3-1 (or the pseudogene TRBV3-2) with TRBJ1-3; weak D call: TRBD1 (5 bases). The CDR3 has 17 residues. The V end was cut by 4 bases, the J end by 1 base, with 17 bases between. The V gene's germline CDR1 is LGHDT and CDR2 YNNKEL (reference sequence).